The entry below describes one T cell receptor beta chain. The table came from immunoSEQ multiplex PCR; TCRdb's copy has only in-frame clones and leaves some out. The data contain 100,000 to 130,000 clones, approximately 95% of them singletons. These data are taken from a study of cytomegalovirus exposure and HLA in healthy donors. The donors were in the approximately 120-subject validation cohort; that cohort was separate from the roughly 700-subject first cohort. This sequence was found in a woman younger than 30 in good health and CMV-seronegative. Sequenced: PBMCs.

CDR3 nucleotides: TGTGCCAGCAGCAGTAGCGACCTGGGACTCCCTGATTCCTACGAGCAGTACTTC. It yields the protein CASSSSDLGLPDSYEQYF. The rearrangement joins TRBV5-4 to TRBJ2-7, with D perhaps matching TRBD2 (6 bases). V lost 4 bases and J 1 base, leaving 24 bases between the germline ends. The CDR3 runs 18 residues. Germline V lookup: CDR1 SGHNT, CDR2 YYREEE (reference sequence).